What follows are 17 T cell receptor beta chains derived from one specimen sequenced in a study of cytomegalovirus exposure and HLA in healthy donors. PCR primers comprised 60 Vbeta and 13 Jbeta primers. Only in-frame clones appear in the TCRdb table, and some are missing; sequencing was by immunoSEQ multiplex PCR. The sample lists about 110,000 clones, roughly 76% occurring once. Source material: PBMCs. All receptors derive from a man aged 18-30 years in good health and CMV-seronegative.

This sequence joins TRBV27 and TRBJ1-5; 11 bases match TRBD1. V gave up 1 base and J gave up 6 bases; unmatched junction bases: 8. Germline-derived CDR1 and CDR2 are MNHEY and SMNVEV (reference sequence). The CDR3 totals 17 residues. The CDR3 DNA reads TGTGCCAGCAGTTTATTTGGGAGGGGGACAGGGGGTCAGCCCCAGCATTTT. Its protein is CASSLFGRGTGGQPQHF.

V and J are TRBV5-4 and TRBJ1-2, with D possibly being TRBD1 (5 bases). Trimming took 0 bases from V and 9 from J, leaving 12 bases between them. The germline gives CDR1 SGHNT, CDR2 YYREEE (reference sequence). This CDR3 is 13 amino acids long. The CDR3 protein is CASSLEGPGSYTF. As DNA, the CDR3 is TGTGCCAGCAGCTTGGAGGGGCCCGGTAGCTACACCTTC.

This clone was found once. The chain uses TRBV7-9 and TRBJ1-4, with D hard to call. This CDR3 is 15 amino acids long. With 3 bases removed from V and 6 bases from J, the gap between germline ends came to 14 bases. Germline-derived CDR1 and CDR2 are SEHNR and FQNEAQ (reference sequence). The CDR3 bases are TGTGCCAGCAGCTTCGGTCGCCGGGATGATGAAAAACTGTTTTTT. Protein: CASSFGRRDDEKLFF.

Only a few counts were recorded for this clone. The chain has TRBV4-3 and TRBJ1-6; weak D call: TRBD1 (6 bases). Germline assignment: CDR1 LGHNA and CDR2 YSLEER. The CDR3 is 17 residues long. Trimming took off 0 bases at V and 14 bases at J, with 23 bases between the two ends. The CDR3 DNA is TGCGCCAGCAGCCAAGATCCCCCCGGACAGACGCCCCCAGCCCTCCACTTT. Residues: CASSQDPPGQTPPALHF.

The V gene is TRBV7-2, the J gene TRBJ2-7; perhaps TRBD2 as D (5 bases). The CDR3 runs 14 residues. Germline CDR1 SGHTA, CDR2 FQGNSA. Trimming removed 2 bases at V and 7 bases at J, with 15 bases between. CDR3 amino acids: CASSLLALEGEQYF. CDR3 sequence (DNA): TGTGCCAGCAGCTTACTGGCCCTTGAGGGAGAGCAGTACTTC.

V is TRBV27 and J is TRBJ2-7; D is unresolved. Per germline, CDR1 MNHEY and CDR2 SMNVEV (reference sequence). CDR3 size: 13 residues. Trimming took off 0 bases at V and 4 bases at J, with 7 bases between the two ends. CDR3 in DNA: TGTGCCAGCAGTTTATCCCCCGGGTACGAGCAGTACTTC. Residues: CASSLSPGYEQYF.

The rearrangement links TRBV7-2 to TRBJ2-5; the D gene is possibly TRBD1 (6 bases). The germline V gene encodes CDR1 SGHTA and CDR2 FQGNSA. Trimming left V 3 bases short and J 5 bases short, with 7 bases between. The CDR3 is 12 residues long. CDR3 DNA sequence: TGTGCCAGCAGCTTTAGGGGGGAGACCCAGTACTTC. Amino acids: CASSFRGETQYF.

The genes are TRBV11-3 and TRBJ2-2; TRBD2 is a possible D gene (6 bases). This CDR3 has 14 residues. V was cut by 5 bases and J by 7 bases, with 14 bases left in between. Germline-derived CDR1 and CDR2 are SGHNT and YENEEA. The CDR3 here is CASSHRLDGGELFF. The CDR3 DNA reads TGTGCCAGCAGCCACAGACTAGATGGCGGGGAGCTGTTTTTT.

This chain links TRBV7-8 with TRBJ2-4, with TRBD1 matching 10 bases. This CDR3 comprises 14 residues. The junction had 4 bases not matched to a gene; V was cut back by 5 bases and J by 6 bases. Germline V gene sequence: CDR1 SGHVS, CDR2 FQNEAQ. The DNA of the CDR3 is TGTGCCAGCAGCCCGGACAGGGGGGGAAACATTCAGTACTTC. This encodes CASSPDRGGNIQYF.

In its sample, this clone was seen a few times. V gene TRBV5-4 combines with J gene TRBJ2-7; TRBD1 is a possible D gene (6 bases). The CDR3 totals 17 residues. The V end lost 1 base, the J end lost 7 bases, and 24 bases lay between the germline ends. The germline V gene has CDR1 SGHNT and CDR2 YYREEE (reference sequence). DNA of the CDR3: TGTGCCAGCAGCTTGTCGGCGACAGGAGGTATGCGTAGGGAGCAGTACTTC. This encodes CASSLSATGGMRREQYF.

The rearrangement uses TRBV27 and TRBJ1-2, with TRBD1 matching 7 bases. The CDR3 length is 17 residues. V gave up 2 bases and J gave up 5 bases; unmatched junction bases: 14. CDR1 is MNHEY, CDR2 SMNVEV, per germline (reference sequence). This CDR3 is CASSLHINLDRRYGYTF. CDR3 nucleotides: TGTGCCAGCAGTTTACATATCAACTTGGACAGGCGATATGGCTACACCTTC.

The chain recombines TRBV10-3 with TRBJ2-3, with D unclear. The CDR3 totals 13 residues. Trimming took 6 bases from V and 0 from J, leaving 7 bases between them. Germline-derived CDR1 and CDR2 are ENHRY and SYGVKD. The CDR3 here is CAISVTSTDTQYF. In DNA, the CDR3 is TGTGCCATCAGCGTGACTAGCACAGATACGCAGTATTTT.

Points on this clone: A junction boundary mismatches the germline segment, possibly from a read error. The J gene is TRBJ1-2, the V gene TRBV6-5; D is unclear. The CDR3 runs 12 residues. Germline V CDR1 and CDR2: MNHEY, SVGAGI. The CDR3 loop reads CASSEQSYGYPF. The CDR3 DNA sequence: TGTGCCAGCAGCGAACAGTCCTATGGCTACCCCTTC.

This clone was detected only a few times. V usage is TRBV6-1 and J usage is TRBJ1-4, with a tentative D call TRBD1 (5 bases). Germline values: CDR1 MNHNS, CDR2 SASEGT. The CDR3 contains 15 residues. The germline V and J ends were trimmed by 1 base and 8 bases, with 14 bases remaining between them. CDR3 loop: CASSEEAGRNEKLFF. DNA of the CDR3: TGTGCCAGCAGTGAAGAGGCAGGGCGGAACGAAAAACTGTTTTTT.

J is TRBJ1-2 and V is TRBV5-4; D remains ambiguous. Germline-derived CDR1 and CDR2 are SGHNT and YYREEE (reference sequence). The length of the CDR3 is 11 residues. The V end lost 10 bases, the J end lost 6 bases, and 13 bases lay between the germline ends. The DNA for the CDR3 is TGTGCCCTCTTTTTACCGGATGGCTACACCTTC. It codes for CALFLPDGYTF.

This clone was found once. Written as DNA, the CDR3 is TGTGCCACCAGCAGAGATGGGCGGGGTTCCTACGAGCAGTACTTC. This codes for CATSRDGRGSYEQYF. The genes are TRBV15 and TRBJ2-7, with D perhaps TRBD2 (6 bases). CDR3 length: 15 residues. V was clipped by 0 bases and J by 1 base, with 10 bases between them. The V gene's germline CDR1 is LNHNV and CDR2 YYDKDF (reference sequence).

This clone showed up just a few times. V gene TRBV6-1 combines with J gene TRBJ2-7; 8 bases match TRBD1. The CDR3 extends over 14 amino acids. CDR1 is MNHNS, CDR2 SASEGT, per germline. After removal of 10 bases from V and 5 bases from J, the junction contained 13 bases not matched to a gene. The CDR3 protein is CATNRQGALDEQYF. DNA of the CDR3: TGTGCCACTAACCGTCAGGGGGCCCTTGACGAGCAGTACTTC.